These 17 T cell receptor beta chains were all obtained from the same sample, sequenced in a study of regulatory T cells in long-lasting Graves disease. To make TCR beta libraries, researchers used iRepertoire HTBI primers and Arm-PCR of CDR3 regions. TCRdb reprocessed the multiplex PCR reads via MiXCR and lists one record per CDR3 protein. The repertoire has hundreds of thousands of distinct CDR3 sequences, about 22% of them found once; the top ten carry over 10%. Time point reported: persistent/refractory GD, antithyroid drugs over 5 years with positive TRAb. RNA from PBMCs was the source of the TCR library. This specimen consisted of peripheral blood mononuclear cells (PBMCs), obtained when the disease was refractory, from a patient treated with antithyroid drugs. These receptor sequences come from a female donor with Graves disease.

This clonotype was found many times. V is TRBV28 and J is TRBJ2-7; D is ambiguous. The CDR3 length is 15 residues. Germline V gives CDR1 MDHEN, CDR2 SYDVKM. V was clipped by 2 bases and J by 3 bases, with 14 bases between them. CDR3 residues: CASSLTGSSNYEQYF. The CDR3 region has the DNA TGTGCCAGCAGTTTAACCGGGTCGTCTAACTACGAGCAGTACTTC.

This clonotype was detected only a few times. This rearrangement joins TRBV27 to TRBJ1-3; no clear D gene. V gave up 5 bases and J gave up 2 bases, with 16 bases separating them. This CDR3 is 16 amino acids long. Germline CDR1 MNHEY, CDR2 SMNVEV (reference sequence). CDR3 region: CASSPRVPEAGNTIYF. Here the CDR3 DNA reads TGTGCCAGCAGTCCCCGGGTCCCGGAGGCTGGAAACACCATATATTTT.

As concerns this clonotype: This could be a read error, since a much larger clone is one nucleotide away. The genes are TRBV5-1 and TRBJ2-7; 8 bases align to TRBD1. Germline CDR1 SGHRS, CDR2 YFSETQ. The trim removed 1 base at V and 7 bases at J, leaving 10 bases unmatched. There are 15 residues in the CDR3. The chain's CDR3 is CASSLPPQGAGEQYF. CDR3 DNA sequence: TGCGCCAGCAGCTTGCCGCCCCAGGGGGCTGGAGAGCAGTACTTC. Filled out from reference TRBV5-1 and TRBJ2-7, the complete variable domain reads KAGVTQTPRYLIKTRGQQVTLSCSPISGHRSVSWYQQTPGQGLQFLFEYFSETQRNKGNFPGRFSGRQFSNSRSEMNVSTLELGDSALYLCASSLPPQGAGEQYFGPGTRLTVT.

This clonotype has at least ten counts. The chain carries TRBV7-2 and TRBJ1-2; 12 positions agree with TRBD1. The V gene end was trimmed by 6 bases and the J gene end by 8 bases; junction bases not matched to a gene: 10. Germline assignment: CDR1 SGHTA and CDR2 FQGNSA. There are 15 residues in the CDR3. The DNA of the CDR3 is TGTGCCAGCAGTTCTCCGGGACAGGGGGCCAGCGGCTACACCTTC. Translating it yields CASSSPGQGASGYTF.

On this clonotype: It may be a read error: a sequence one base away is much more abundant. V usage is TRBV6-1 and J usage is TRBJ2-5; D call uncertain. The length of the CDR3 is 13 residues. The V gene's germline CDR1 is MNHNS and CDR2 SASEGT. The DNA for the CDR3 is TGTGCCACCAGTGCTCACGGATCTAGGACCCAGTACTTC. It translates to CATSAHGSRTQYF.

This clonotype has more than one count but fewer than ten. The CDR3 region is CASSPRGTGNTGELFF. In nucleotides, the CDR3 is TGTGCCAGCAGCCCCAGGGGGACAGGGAACACCGGGGAGCTGTTTTTT. The chain uses TRBV7-3 and TRBJ2-2, with 8 bases aligning to TRBD1. The CDR3 loop spans 16 amino acids. V shed 5 bases, J shed 1 base, and the junction held 6 bases outside the gene matches. Germline assignment: CDR1 SGHTA and CDR2 FQGTGA.

This clonotype has a handful of counts. The chain uses TRBV6-9 and TRBJ1-5; 7 nucleotides match TRBD1. V was clipped by 3 bases and J by 3 bases; unmatched bases: 5. The CDR3 spans 15 residues. The V gene's germline CDR1 is MNHGY and CDR2 SVAAGI. The CDR3 here is CASSYRGQSNQPQHF. The CDR3 DNA reads TGTGCCAGCAGTTACAGGGGACAGTCCAATCAGCCCCAGCATTTT.

Ten or more counts support this clonotype. The chain is built from TRBV28 and TRBJ2-4; 9 nucleotides agree with TRBD2. V was pared by 2 bases and J by 2 bases, with 25 bases of the junction left unmatched. The V gene's germline CDR1 is MDHEN and CDR2 SYDVKM. This CDR3 is built from 23 residues. The CDR3 here is CASSLIPASGNDGGVGTKNIQYF. CDR3 in DNA: TGTGCCAGCAGTTTAATTCCGGCTAGCGGGAATGATGGTGGCGTGGGTACCAAAAACATTCAGTACTTC.

This clonotype was recorded a few times. The chain employs TRBV29-1 and TRBJ2-5; 7 bases map to TRBD2. Germline assignment: CDR1 SQVTM and CDR2 ANQGSEA. The CDR3 extends over 15 amino acids. V was pared by 8 bases and J by 9 bases, with 21 bases of the junction left unmatched. The CDR3 nucleotides read TGCAGCCTACCTGGGGGGGGGACGGCCCGTTGGGCCCAGTACTTC. It specifies CSLPGGGTARWAQYF.

The sample holds a few counts of this clonotype. The chain couples TRBV5-6 to TRBJ2-7, with 7 positions matching TRBD1. This CDR3 has 12 amino acids. After removal of 4 bases from V and 6 bases from J, the junction contained 4 bases not matched to a gene. Germline CDR1 reads SGHDT; CDR2 reads YYEEEE. This CDR3 is CASSTTGSEQYF. CDR3 sequence (DNA): TGTGCCAGCAGCACGACAGGGAGCGAGCAGTACTTC. Filled out from reference TRBV5-6 and TRBJ2-7, the complete variable domain reads DAGVTQSPTHLIKTRGQQVTLRCSPKSGHDTVSWYQQALGQGPQFIFQYYEEEERQRGNFPDRFSGHQFPNYSSELNVNALLLGDSALYLCASSTTGSEQYFGPGTRLTVT.

This clonotype was detected many times. V and J are TRBV19 and TRBJ1-5; no firm D call. There are 13 residues in the CDR3. Germline V gene data show CDR1 as LNHDA and CDR2 as SQIVND (reference sequence). With 1 base removed from V and 7 bases from J, the gap between germline ends came to 8 bases. In DNA, the CDR3 is TGTGCCAGTAGTATAGTCCTAGGACAGCCCCAGCATTTT. Translating gives CASSIVLGQPQHF.

This chain uses TRBV29-1 with TRBJ2-7, with a weak D call TRBD1 (5 bases). V lost 0 bases and J 2 bases, leaving 5 bases between the germline ends. Germline V gene data show CDR1 as SQVTM and CDR2 as ANQGSEA. CDR3 length equals 12 residues. CDR3 in amino acids: CSVEDRAYEQYF. The CDR3 coding sequence is TGCAGCGTTGAAGACAGGGCCTACGAGCAGTACTTC.

This clonotype was seen at least ten times. J is TRBJ2-5 and V is TRBV15, with D possibly being TRBD1 (5 bases). V was trimmed by 4 bases and J by 1 base, leaving 10 bases between them. This CDR3 is built from 14 residues. Germline CDR1 and CDR2: LNHNV and YYDKDF (reference sequence). The CDR3 loop is CATSIRTIQETQYF. The CDR3 nucleotides are TGTGCCACCAGCATCCGGACAATCCAAGAGACCCAGTACTTC.

The CDR3 loop reads CASISEGDTEAFF. The CDR3 DNA is TGTGCCAGTATCTCTGAGGGTGACACTGAAGCTTTCTTT. The chain employs TRBV19 and TRBJ1-1, with D unresolved. The CDR3 contains 13 residues. Per germline, CDR1 LNHDA and CDR2 SQIVND (reference sequence). The ends were cut back, 7 bases at V and 3 bases at J, with 12 bases in the middle.

This clonotype was seen many times. This rearrangement joins TRBV28 to TRBJ2-7; D remains unclear. Germline assignment: CDR1 MDHEN and CDR2 SYDVKM. This CDR3 region has 15 residues. V was trimmed by 3 bases and J by 5 bases, leaving 17 bases between them. The CDR3 reads CASSLWAGDTDEQYF. The CDR3 region has the DNA TGTGCCAGCAGTTTGTGGGCAGGAGATACAGACGAGCAGTACTTC.

This chain links TRBV7-9 with TRBJ2-6, with D hard to call. This CDR3 is 19 amino acids long. The germline gives CDR1 SEHNR, CDR2 FQNEAQ (reference sequence). The germline V and J ends were trimmed by 4 bases and 0 bases, with 19 bases remaining between them. Here the CDR3 DNA reads TGTGCCAGCAGCTCAGCCTCCGGGTCTGAGAGCTCTGGGGCCAACGTCCTGACTTTC. It translates to CASSSASGSESSGANVLTF. The whole variable domain, filled in from reference TRBV7-9 and TRBJ2-6, reads DTGVSQNPRHKITKRGQNVTFRCDPISEHNRLYWYRQTLGQGPEFLTYFQNEAQLEKSRLLSDRFSAERPKGSFSTLEIQRTEQGDSAMYLCASSSASGSESSGANVLTFGAGSRLTVL.

This clonotype was counted between two and nine times. The rearrangement uses TRBV7-2 and TRBJ2-7; D may be TRBD1 (5 bases). The CDR3 consists of 16 residues. V lost 1 base and J 5 bases, leaving 18 bases between the germline ends. CDR1 and CDR2 (germline): SGHTA, FQGNSA. CDR3 DNA: TGTGCCAGCAGCTTAGAAGGGGCTAGTGGGGTCCACGAGCAGTACTTC. This gives the protein CASSLEGASGVHEQYF.